This TCR beta chain stems from a study of T cells in Graves' hyperthyroidism and ophthalmopathy. Study summary: Peripheral blood was drawn at first diagnosis, prior to all treatment. General study points: Among clonotypes expanded in thyroid above 0.001, most were also found in blood.

There are 15 residues in the CDR3. Germline CDR1 reads DFQATT; CDR2 reads SNEGSKA (reference sequence). V was clipped by 3 bases and J by 4 bases; unmatched bases: 8. A note on this clonotype: Its matching antigen is unknown.

Authors of the study amplified TCR beta CDR3 regions from RNA transcripts. HTBI primers were used for first-round RT-PCR of the TCR CDR3. TCRdb re-called the multiplex PCR reads through MiXCR, storing one row per CDR3 protein. The data hold about 360,000 distinct CDR3 sequences, with roughly 13% observed a single time. Sequences were obtained from blood. This receptor was obtained from a woman younger than 35 with Graves' hyperthyroidism. This chain connects TRBV20-1 to TRBJ2-1; 8 bases are a match to TRBD2. In nucleotides, the CDR3 is TGCAGTGCTAGGGCGAGCGGGAGATATTACAATGAGCAGTTCTTC. This codes for CSARASGRYYNEQFF.